This T cell receptor (beta chain) comes out of a study of blood T cell repertoires in COVID-19. CDR1 and CDR2 (germline): KGHSH, LQKENI. Trimming removed 3 bases from V and 2 bases from J, with 14 bases in between. The CDR3 contains 15 residues. Repertoires were generated with immunoSEQ multiplex PCR, while TCRdb's copy carries only in-frame clones and drops some. The table lists 200,000 to 250,000 clones, about four fifths of them singletons. The sequenced sample consisted of peripheral blood. The TCR originated in a woman over 75 with acute or convalescent COVID-19. J is TRBJ2-7 and V is TRBV18, with D possibly being TRBD1 (6 bases). CDR3 sequence: CASSPGSGQTYEQYF. The CDR3 coding sequence is TGTGCCAGCTCACCCGGTTCAGGACAGACCTACGAGCAGTACTTC.